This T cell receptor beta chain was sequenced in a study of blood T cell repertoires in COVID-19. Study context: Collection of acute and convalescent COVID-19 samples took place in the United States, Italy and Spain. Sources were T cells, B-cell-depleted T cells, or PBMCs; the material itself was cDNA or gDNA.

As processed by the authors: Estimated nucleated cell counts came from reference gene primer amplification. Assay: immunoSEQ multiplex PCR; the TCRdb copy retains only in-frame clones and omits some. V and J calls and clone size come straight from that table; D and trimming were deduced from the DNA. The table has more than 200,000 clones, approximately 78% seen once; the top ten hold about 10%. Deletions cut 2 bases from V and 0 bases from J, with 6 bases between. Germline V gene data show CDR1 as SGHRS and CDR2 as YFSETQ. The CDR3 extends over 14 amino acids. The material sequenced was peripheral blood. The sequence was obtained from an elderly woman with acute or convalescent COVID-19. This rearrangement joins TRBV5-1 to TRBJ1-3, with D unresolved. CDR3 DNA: TGCGCCAGCAGCTTAGGCGGCTCTGGAAACACCATATATTTT. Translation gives CASSLGGSGNTIYF.